The sequence of this T cell receptor (beta chain) was determined in a study of T-cell reconstitution after alpha-beta-depleted transplantation in children. Library preparation (for TCRbeta) was performed with unique molecular identifiers. TCRdb re-analysed the PCR reads in MiXCR, keeping a single row per CDR3 protein. The sample records approximately 350,000 distinct CDR3 sequences, about an eighth being singletons. This TCR was sampled from a human donor who donated a stem cell graft to a child with Fanconi anemia. This sample comprised PBMCs, obtained from the stem cell graft.

CDR3 amino acids: CASSIRSGADTEAFF. As DNA, the CDR3 is TGTGCCAGCAGTATACGGTCGGGGGCGGACACTGAAGCTTTCTTT. The chain couples TRBV12-3 or TRBV12-4 to TRBJ1-1; possible D gene TRBD1, 6 bases. CDR3 length equals 15 residues. V was pared by 5 bases and J by 3 bases, with 16 bases between.